These 9 T cell receptor beta chains were all obtained from the same sample, sequenced in a study of blood T cell repertoires in COVID-19. The repertoire was sequenced with immunoSEQ multiplex PCR; TCRdb's copy has only in-frame clones and lacks some. The sample records 150,000 or so clones, 75% to 85% being singletons. Sequencing was done on a sample of peripheral blood. The receptor source for this set is a woman aged 55-75 years with COVID-19, enrolled during active disease.

This rearrangement joins TRBV5-1 to TRBJ2-3, with D possibly matching TRBD2 (5 bases). Germline V gives CDR1 SGHRS, CDR2 YFSETQ. V lost 4 bases to trimming and J lost 8 bases, with 17 bases between them. The CDR3 spans 14 residues. CDR3 sequence: CASSPEAILGTQYF. Here the CDR3 DNA reads TGCGCCAGCAGCCCGGAGGCAATTTTGGGTACGCAGTATTTT.

The chain is built from TRBV5-8 and TRBJ1-5, with 9 bases matching TRBD1. The V gene's germline CDR1 is SGHTS and CDR2 YDEGEE. The V and J ends lost 3 bases and 8 bases, in that order; junction bases with no gene match: 6. This CDR3 is 14 amino acids long. The CDR3 sequence: CASSSRTGVEPQHF. In DNA form, the CDR3 reads TGTGCCAGCAGCTCCCGGACAGGGGTTGAGCCCCAGCATTTT.

The chain has TRBV2 and TRBJ1-5, with 7 nucleotides matching TRBD1. CDR1 is SNHLY and CDR2 is FYNNEI in the germline V gene. There are 14 residues in the CDR3. Trimming took 2 bases from V and 7 from J; bases not matched to a gene: 5. The chain's CDR3 is CASSEKTGWQPQHF. The CDR3 DNA sequence: TGTGCCAGCAGTGAAAAGACAGGGTGGCAGCCCCAGCATTTT.

V gene TRBV30 combines with J gene TRBJ1-4; weak D call: TRBD1 (5 bases). CDR1 is GTSNPN and CDR2 is SVGIG in the germline V gene (reference sequence). Deletions cut 4 bases from V and 0 bases from J, with 12 bases between. The CDR3 is made up of 15 amino acids. DNA of the CDR3: TGTGCCTGGAACCAAGGGGTTGCAACTAATGAAAAACTGTTTTTT. It codes for CAWNQGVATNEKLFF.

Points on this clone: Other DNA sequences in this sample translate to the same CDR3. The chain combines TRBV9 with TRBJ2-7, with 12 nucleotides matching TRBD1. This CDR3 contains 15 residues. Germline loops: CDR1 SGDLS, CDR2 YYNGEE. After removal of 5 bases from V and 8 bases from J, the junction contained 11 bases not matched to a gene. CDR3 protein: CASSVGGQGAPKQYF. DNA of the CDR3: TGTGCCAGCAGTGTCGGGGGACAGGGGGCGCCTAAGCAGTACTTC.

The chain links TRBV10-2 to TRBJ2-7, with D possibly TRBD2 on 5 matching bases. The germline V and J ends were trimmed by 6 bases and 5 bases, with 14 bases remaining between them. Germline V gene data show CDR1 as WSHSY and CDR2 as SAAADI. CDR3 length: 13 amino acids. The CDR3 DNA sequence: TGCGCCAGCAGGGGAGCCGTAGTTAACGAGCAGTACGTC. As protein: CASRGAVVNEQYV.

The V and J genes are TRBV24-1 and TRBJ1-2; 9 bases agree with TRBD1. The CDR3 runs 15 residues. The J segment lost 3 bases and the V segment lost 4 bases, leaving 5 bases of the junction unmatched. CDR1 is KGHDR and CDR2 is SFDVKD in the germline V gene. The DNA for the CDR3 is TGTGCCACCAGTGACGCCGGACAGGGGTACTATGGCTACACCTTC. Amino acid sequence: CATSDAGQGYYGYTF.

V usage is TRBV6-5 and J usage is TRBJ2-5; TRBD2 matches at 7 bases. The CDR3 runs to 15 residues. V lost 3 bases to trimming and J lost 2 bases; unmatched junction nucleotides: 6. Germline lookup yields CDR1 MNHEY and CDR2 SVGAGI. Written as DNA, the CDR3 is TGTGCCAGCAGTTATTCGGGACTATATCAAGAGACCCAGTACTTC. It translates to CASSYSGLYQETQYF.

This clone was observed a single time. This rearrangement joins TRBV21-1 to TRBJ1-6. TRBV21-1 is a pseudogene. The CDR3 runs to 15 residues. The DNA of the CDR3 is TGTGCCAGCAGCAAAGGGGGGGGGACTAGGTCACCCCTCCACTTT. This gives the protein CASSKGGGTRSPLHF.